The rows below give T cell receptor beta chains drawn from one sample of a study of blood T cell repertoires in COVID-19. This table comes from immunoSEQ multiplex PCR, and its TCRdb copy is limited to in-frame clones, with some not included. Here the sample spans 250,000 to 300,000 clones, approximately 91% being singletons. Sample: PBMCs or T cells enriched from blood (not recorded which). The source of these receptors is a woman between 40 and 50 years old with acute COVID-19. CDR3s include the opening cysteine and the closing phenylalanine or tryptophan. A D gene is named only where the DNA matches it firmly. Clone size is given for some rows only: seen once, a few or many times, or a class if the clone is expanded.

TRBJ1-1,TRBD1,TRBV6-5,.,CASSRQGTEAFF,TGTGCCAGCAGCCGACAGGGAACTGAAGCTTTCTTT
TRBJ2-7,.,TRBV4-2,.,CASSLTDGLLYERYF,TGTGCCAGCAGTCTAACCGACGGACTCCTCTACGAGCGGTACTTC
TRBJ2-6,.,TRBV7-3,.,CASRLSGANVLTF,TGTGCCAGCAGACTCTCTGGGGCCAACGTCCTGACTTTC
TRBJ1-5,TRBD1,TRBV5-1,once,CASSLEGQAALFGTQPQHF,TGCGCCAGCAGCTTGGAGGGACAGGCCGCGCTTTTTGGGACTCAGCCCCAGCATTTT
TRBJ2-1,.,TRBV7-2,.,CASSAQGVEQFF,TGTGCCAGCAGCGCACAGGGTGTTGAGCAGTTCTTC
TRBJ1-2,TRBD1,TRBV11-3,.,CASSRGQDYGYTF,TGTGCCAGCAGCCGAGGACAGGACTATGGCTACACCTTC
TRBJ1-2,.,TRBV10-3,.,CAITKDQGAGGYTF,TGTGCCATCACCAAGGACCAAGGAGCGGGTGGCTACACCTTC
TRBJ1-1,TRBD1,TRBV30,.,CAWSVDRDANTEAFF,TGTGCCTGGAGTGTGGACAGGGACGCAAACACTGAAGCTTTCTTT
TRBJ1-1,.,TRBV10-2,.,CASSEYSPSLEAFF,TGCGCCAGCAGTGAGTACTCGCCGAGCCTCGAAGCTTTCTTT
TRBJ2-4,.,TRBV11-3,.,CASSPDTNIQYF,TGTGCCAGCAGCCCAGATACAAACATTCAGTACTTC
TRBJ2-7,TRBD2,TRBV4-1,.,CASSQVHRASGGRPSSYEQYF,TGCGCCAGCAGCCAAGTACATAGGGCTAGCGGGGGACGACCCAGCTCCTACGAGCAGTACTTC
TRBJ1-5,.,TRBV5-1,.,CASSLDGQPQHF,TGCGCCAGCAGCTTGGATGGCCAGCCCCAGCATTTT
TRBJ2-3,.,TRBV14,.,CASSPVRGLTDTQYF,TGTGCCAGCAGCCCTGTCCGAGGACTCACAGATACGCAGTATTTT
TRBJ2-7,.,TRBV7-8,.,CASSLAIQGSYEQYF,TGTGCCAGCAGCTTAGCTATCCAGGGGTCCTACGAGCAGTACTTC
TRBJ1-3,.,TRBV5-6,.,CASSLGGGPGNTIYF,TGTGCCAGCAGCTTGGGCGGGGGACCCGGAAACACCATATATTTT
TRBJ2-2,.,TRBV4-2,.,CASSQDLMGATGELFF,TGTGCCAGCAGCCAAGATCTAATGGGGGCTACCGGGGAGCTGTTTTTT
TRBJ1-1,.,TRBV9,.,CASSVGGVNTEAFF,TGTGCCAGCAGCGTGGGAGGTGTGAACACTGAAGCTTTCTTT
TRBJ2-5,.,TRBV11-2,.,CASSSPSQETQYF,TGTGCCAGCAGCTCTCCTTCCCAAGAGACCCAGTACTTC
TRBJ1-6,.,TRBV6-5,few,CASSPRGAPNSPLHF,TGTGCCAGCAGTCCCAGGGGCGCACCTAATTCACCCCTCCACTTT
TRBJ2-1,TRBD2,TRBV9,.,CASSARRLAGGKRSYNEQFF,TGTGCCAGCAGCGCCCGCCGACTAGCGGGAGGGAAACGGTCCTACAATGAGCAGTTCTTC
TRBJ1-6,.,TRBV30,.,CAWSHGGSSSYNSPLHF,TGTGCCTGGAGCCATGGGGGGTCCAGCTCCTATAATTCACCCCTCCACTTT
TRBJ1-2,.,TRBV19,.,CASSIDRGEVYGYTF,TGTGCCAGTAGTATAGACCGCGGGGAGGTCTATGGCTACACCTTC
TRBJ2-7,.,TRBV27,.,CASKSSSYEQYF,TGTGCCAGCAAGTCGAGCTCCTACGAGCAGTACTTC
TRBJ1-6,.,TRBV28,.,CASSLANSYNSPLHF,TGTGCCAGCAGCCTAGCGAACTCCTATAATTCACCCCTCCACTTT
TRBJ1-5,.,TRBV6-1,.,CASSEAGGVVSQPQHF,TGTGCCAGCAGTGAAGCCGGGGGGGTGGTCAGTCAGCCCCAGCATTTT
TRBJ1-1,TRBD1,TRBV2,.,CASIIQGQSTEAFF,TGTGCCAGCATCATACAGGGGCAGAGCACTGAAGCTTTCTTT
TRBJ2-5,TRBD2,TRBV18,.,CASSPGLAGQETQYF,TGTGCCAGCTCACCGGGACTAGCGGGACAAGAGACCCAGTACTTC
TRBJ1-2,TRBD1,TRBV6-5,.,CASSNRDRSGYTF,TGTGCCAGCAGTAACCGGGACAGAAGTGGCTACACCTTC
TRBJ2-3,TRBD2,TRBV5-1,.,CASSSENGGASDTQYF,TGCGCCAGCAGCTCCGAAAACGGGGGGGCATCCGATACGCAGTATTTT
TRBJ2-1,TRBD2,TRBV11-3,.,CASSPRLAGSSYNEQFF,TGTGCCAGCAGCCCCCGATTAGCGGGATCGTCCTACAATGAGCAGTTCTTC
TRBJ2-1,TRBD2,TRBV7-3,.,CASSPRASSGSREQFF,TGTGCCAGCAGCCCCCGTGCGTCTAGCGGGAGTAGAGAGCAGTTCTTC
TRBJ2-2,TRBD1,TRBV18,.,CASSPRQGSNTGELFF,TGTGCCAGCTCACCACGACAGGGCTCGAACACCGGGGAGCTGTTTTTT
TRBJ2-3,TRBD1,TRBV5-1,.,CASSLNRGLGTDTQYF,TGCGCCAGCAGCCTAAACAGGGGGCTAGGCACAGATACGCAGTATTTT
TRBJ1-5,.,TRBV4-1,.,CASSLTGDSNQPQHF,TGCGCCAGCAGCCTCACAGGTGATAGCAATCAGCCCCAGCATTTT
TRBJ2-1,TRBD1,TRBV7-9,once,CASSSNRGRLNEQFF,TGTGCCAGCAGCTCAAACAGGGGGCGGCTCAATGAGCAGTTCTTC
TRBJ1-2,.,TRBV12-3/TRBV12-4,.,CASSLGDNGYTF,TGTGCCAGCAGTTTGGGGGACAATGGCTACACCTTC
TRBJ1-4,.,TRBV30,.,CAWDSLYEKLFF,TGTGCCTGGGACTCGCTCTACGAAAAACTGTTTTTT
TRBJ2-5,.,TRBV2,many,CASSQTGSQETQYF,TGTGCCAGCAGCCAAACAGGGTCCCAAGAGACCCAGTACTTC
TRBJ1-5,.,TRBV5-6,.,CASSLFTGGQPQHF,TGTGCCAGCAGCTTGTTCACGGGAGGTCAGCCCCAGCATTTT
TRBJ1-3,.,TRBV21-1,.,CASSKGVIAGDRSLSGNTIYF,TGTGCCAGCAGCAAAGGTGTTATCGCCGGGGACAGGTCATTATCTGGAAACACCATATATTTT
TRBJ2-3,TRBD2,TRBV9,.,CASSPGLAGGEYTQYF,TGTGCCAGCAGCCCGGGACTAGCGGGAGGCGAGTATACGCAGTATTTT
TRBJ2-1,TRBD2,TRBV4-2,once,CASSEVGGVEQFF,TGTGCCAGCTCCGAGGTCGGGGGGGTTGAGCAGTTCTTC
TRBJ1-1,.,TRBV9,.,CASSARQAKTEAFF,TGTGCCAGCAGCGCCAGACAGGCCAAGACTGAAGCTTTCTTT
TRBJ1-1,.,TRBV19,.,CASSISRLNTEAFF,TGTGCCAGTAGTATAAGCAGGCTGAACACTGAAGCTTTCTTT
TRBJ2-1,TRBD1,TRBV7-9,.,CASSRDRGAFDEQFF,TGTGCCAGCAGCCGCGACAGGGGGGCGTTCGATGAGCAGTTCTTC
TRBJ2-7,.,TRBV7-2,.,CASTHSRGGEQYF,TGTGCCAGCACCCATAGCCGAGGGGGAGAGCAGTACTTC
TRBJ2-7,.,TRBV13,once,CASSPPRTYEQYF,TGTGCCAGCAGCCCCCCCAGGACCTACGAGCAGTACTTC
TRBJ1-1,TRBD1,TRBV5-1,.,CASSPGDSGYTEAFF,TGCGCCAGCAGCCCGGGGGACAGCGGTTACACTGAAGCTTTCTTT
TRBJ1-4,TRBD1,TRBV18,.,CASSPFLSGGKATNEKLFF,TGTGCCAGCTCACCCTTCCTCTCAGGGGGGAAGGCAACTAATGAAAAACTGTTTTTT
TRBJ1-1,.,TRBV6-1,.,CASSDTGFGNTEAFF,TGTGCCAGCAGTGACACAGGGTTTGGGAACACTGAAGCTTTCTTT
TRBJ2-5,TRBD2,TRBV15,.,CATLGTTGETQYF,TGTGCCACGCTAGGGACTACGGGAGAGACCCAGTACTTC
TRBJ1-2,.,TRBV5-4,.,CASSLRQDYGYTF,TGTGCCAGCAGCTTGAGACAGGACTATGGCTACACCTTC
TRBJ2-7,.,TRBV30,.,CAWSGRDEQYF,TGTGCCTGGAGTGGGAGGGACGAGCAGTACTTC
TRBJ1-2,.,TRBV19,.,CASSRSGKTNYGYTF,TGTGCCAGTAGTAGATCAGGGAAGACTAACTATGGCTACACCTTC